Below are 10 T cell receptor beta chains sequenced from a single sample in a study of T cells in women clearing cervical HPV infection. Sequencing used immunoSEQ multiplex PCR; TCRdb keeps in-frame clones, though not all of them. This listing includes approximately 35,000 clones. Material for sequencing was blood buffy coat. The receptors derive from a woman between 18 and 70 years old with a cervical HPV16 infection that either progressed to CIN3+ or cleared (not recorded which).

Concerning this clone itself: The missing CDR3 end, 3 residues past where the read stops, is filled in from the germline J gene. The chain is built from TRBV19 and TRBJ1-4; D may be TRBD1 (5 bases). CDR3 length: 17 residues. From germline, CDR1 is LNHDA and CDR2 SQIVND (reference sequence). CDR3 DNA, as far as it was read: TGTGCCAGTAGCCTCCAGGGTTTAAGCTCCTATAATTCACCA. Translating gives CASSLQGLSSYNSP. The full CDR3 sequence reads CASSLQGLSSYNSPLFF.

About this clone itself: Sequencing ends 3 residues short of the CDR3 end; the germline J gene provides the rest. The V call is TRBV19, the J call TRBJ2-1, with TRBD2 identical over 9 bases. The CDR3 has 15 amino acids. From germline, CDR1 is LNHDA and CDR2 SQIVND (reference sequence). Trimming cost V 5 bases and J 5 bases; bases outside gene matches: 7. Incomplete CDR3 DNA: TGTGCCAGTAGTTGGGCTAGCGGGGTGAACAATGAG. Translated: CASSWASGVNNE. The entire CDR3 protein is CASSWASGVNNEQFF.

Concerning this clone: The read falls 3 residues short of the CDR3 end, and the missing part is taken from the germline J gene. The rearrangement uses TRBV5-1 and TRBJ1-1; 7 positions match TRBD1. CDR1 is SGHRS and CDR2 is YFSETQ in the germline V gene. With 1 base clipped from V and 5 bases from J, the junction kept 5 bases outside the gene matches. This CDR3 spans 14 amino acids. The CDR3 loop is CASSLRQGGTEAFF. CDR3 DNA, as far as it was read: TGCGCCAGCAGCTTGCGACAGGGTGGGACTGAA.

Regarding this clone: The read comes to an end 3 residues before the CDR3 does, leaving the germline J gene to fill in the end. The chain uses TRBV30 and TRBJ1-1, with D possibly being TRBD1 (5 bases). The germline V gene has CDR1 GTSNPN and CDR2 SVGIG (reference sequence). The CDR3 is made up of 14 amino acids. The covered CDR3 bases are TGTGCCTTGGAGGTTAGCGGGGGGAGGGATACG. This codes for CALEVSGGRDT. The full-length CDR3 reads as CALEVSGGRDTAFF.

A note on this clone: The sequenced fragment ends 3 residues before the CDR3 boundary, so the rest is inferred from the germline J gene. The V gene is TRBV10-3, the J gene TRBJ2-3; the D is unclear. Trimming took 3 bases from V and 6 from J, leaving 16 bases between them. Germline CDR1 and CDR2: ENHRY and SYGVKD. The CDR3 has 15 residues. CDR3 sequence: CAISEETLGVDTQYF. CDR3 DNA (partial): TGTGCCATCAGTGAAGAAACTTTGGGCGTCGATACG.

The part of the CDR3 DNA that was read is TGTGCCAGCAGCTTGGCAGACTGGGAAGAGACC. It codes for CASSLADWEET. Given in full, the CDR3 is CASSLADWEETQYF. The chain links TRBV5-8 to TRBJ2-5; D is unresolved. The observed sequence ends 3 residues before the CDR3 terminus, with the missing tail filled in from the germline J gene. V lost 0 bases, J lost 3 bases, and 9 bases lay in between. The CDR3 extends over 14 amino acids. Germline lookup yields CDR1 SGHTS and CDR2 YDEGEE.

A note on this clone: Read sequence stops 3 residues before the CDR3 end, and the germline J gene provides the missing end. The chain is built from TRBV5-1 and TRBJ1-1; D unresolved. With 2 bases removed from V and 5 bases from J, the gap between germline ends came to 16 bases. The CDR3 is 15 amino acids. Germline values: CDR1 SGHRS, CDR2 YFSETQ. Incomplete CDR3 DNA: TGCGCCAGCAGCTTACCCCAACCCGAACGGACTGAA. This codes for CASSLPQPERTE. The full CDR3 protein is CASSLPQPERTEAFF.

Turning to this clone: From the germline J gene comes the end of the CDR3, since the read stops 3 residues before it. The V and J genes are TRBV19 and TRBJ2-7, with D possibly being TRBD1 or TRBD2 (6 bases each). Germline V gene sequence: CDR1 LNHDA, CDR2 SQIVND (reference sequence). This CDR3 contains 13 residues. The germline V and J ends were trimmed by 10 bases and 0 bases, with 13 bases remaining between them. The CDR3 bases that were read are TGTGCCACAAGGAGGGACAACTCCTACGAG. This codes for CATRRDNSYE. The CDR3, in full, reads CATRRDNSYEQYF. The full variable domain, in which reference TRBV19 and TRBJ2-7 provide the parts outside the CDR3, is DGGITQSPKYLFRKEGQNVTLSCEQNLNHDAMYWYRQDPGQGLRLIYYSQIVNDFQKGDIAEGYSVSREKKESFPLTVTSAQKNPTAFYLCATRRDNSYEQYFGPGTRLTVT.

As regards this clone: The read halts 3 residues ahead of the CDR3 end, with the missing end drawn from the germline J gene. The V and J genes are TRBV20-1 and TRBJ1-2, with a possible D match to TRBD1 (5 bases). Germline-derived CDR1 and CDR2 are DFQATT and SNEGSKA (reference sequence). This CDR3 spans 15 amino acids. With 3 bases removed from V and 2 bases from J, the gap between germline ends came to 16 bases. The CDR3 loop reads CSASAVTGGNYGYTF. The CDR3 bases that were read are TGCAGTGCTAGTGCCGTCACGGGGGGGAACTATGGC.

Note on this clone: The CDR3 end falls 3 residues outside the read, so it is completed with the germline J gene. The chain joins TRBV2 to TRBJ2-1, with 9 bases aligning to TRBD2. This CDR3 contains 15 residues. Germline trimming cut 6 bases from V and 5 bases from J; bases unmatched to any gene: 8. Germline-derived CDR1 and CDR2 are SNHLY and FYNNEI. CDR3 protein: CASRVLSGGNNEQFF. The CDR3 DNA, read in part, is TGTGCCAGCAGGGTGCTCAGCGGGGGGAACAATGAG.